A selection of T cell receptor beta chains follows, all from one sample in a study of T cell responses to AZD1222 COVID-19 vaccine. This table comes from immunoSEQ multiplex PCR, and its TCRdb copy is limited to in-frame clones, with some not included. The sample includes roughly 160,000 clones, around nine tenths of them seen just once. This sample comprised peripheral blood, obtained 28 days after the second AZD1222 dose. The receptors stem from an adult who received the AZD1222 COVID-19 vaccine. CDR3s include the opening cysteine and the closing phenylalanine or tryptophan. A D gene is named only where the DNA matches it firmly. Size tells how often a clone was seen (once, few, many) or the class of an expanded clone, and some rows leave it out.

TRBV3-1/TRBV3-2,.,TRBJ2-7,.,TGTGCCAGCAGCCAAGATAGGGCAGGCCCCCCCTACGAGCAGTACTTC,CASSQDRAGPPYEQYF
TRBV7-8,.,TRBJ1-6,.,TGTGCCAGCAGCCAGACAGAAGCCTATAATTCACCCCTCCACTTT,CASSQTEAYNSPLHF
TRBV11-2,once,TRBJ2-5,.,TGTGCCAGCAGCGTCGTCGGGGAGACCCAGTACTTC,CASSVVGETQYF
TRBV7-2,once,TRBJ2-6,.,TGTGCCAGCAGCTTACAGGGACCTGGGGCCAACGTCCTGACTTTC,CASSLQGPGANVLTF
TRBV5-1,.,TRBJ2-6,TRBD2,TGCGCCAGCAGCCTGACTAGCGGCTCTGGGGCCAACGTCCTGACTTTC,CASSLTSGSGANVLTF
TRBV19,.,TRBJ2-4,.,TGTGCCAGTAGTAACCTAAGGCAGGCCAAAAACATTCAGTACTTC,CASSNLRQAKNIQYF
TRBV13,.,TRBJ2-7,.,TGTGCCAGCGGTCGAAACGAGCAGTACTTC,CASGRNEQYF
TRBV10-2,.,TRBJ1-1,.,TGCGCCAGCTTCCGGGGGGGCGGCACTGAAGCTTTCTTT,CASFRGGGTEAFF
TRBV19,.,TRBJ1-1,.,TGTGCCAGTACCAAAGGAAGGACTGAAGCTTTCTTT,CASTKGRTEAFF
TRBV5-6,few,TRBJ2-3,.,TGTGCCAGCAGCCCAACGGGCGGGGCTTATCAGTATTTT,CASSPTGGAYQYF
TRBV7-8,once,TRBJ2-7,.,TGTGCCAGCCGGCCCCGCATGGTCAGCGAGCAGTACTTC,CASRPRMVSEQYF
TRBV3-1/TRBV3-2,.,TRBJ1-4,TRBD1,TGTGCCAGCAGCCTGGGACAGAATAATGAAAAACTGTTTTTT,CASSLGQNNEKLFF
TRBV7-9,.,TRBJ2-5,.,TGTGCCAGCAGCTTAGAGGGGACCCAGTACTTC,CASSLEGTQYF
TRBV24-1,.,TRBJ2-1,TRBD1,TGTGCCACCAGTGAGGGGACAGGGGGCCGGTGGGACTCTAATGAGCAGTTCTTC,CATSEGTGGRWDSNEQFF
TRBV15,.,TRBJ1-6,.,TGTGCCACGGGTTCGGGGGGACACATAAATTCACCCCTCCACTTT,CATGSGGHINSPLHF